These 5 T cell receptor beta chains share one sample of origin, sequenced in a study of siplizumab effects on memory and regulatory T cells (dated by TCRdb to the late 2010s). Library preparation was by the immunoSEQ multiplex PCR assay. TCRdb took this table from immuneACCESS and kept in-frame rearrangements with V and J called. Such tables lack part of the clones; where checked against another copy, unresolved V genes explain under half of the gap, and the rest is unexplained. The sample includes about 85,000 clones, with more than 85% observed a single time. Around 18% of the sample is in the top ten clones. The sequenced sample consisted of CD8+ T cells sorted from blood. These TCRs come from a human donor in good health.

The chain links TRBV2 to TRBJ2-1; TRBD2 aligns across 15 bases. The CDR3 totals 19 residues. With 4 bases clipped from V and 2 bases from J, the junction kept 9 bases outside the gene matches. Germline V gene sequence: CDR1 SNHLY, CDR2 FYNNEI. The CDR3 sequence: CASSGTSGRVERAYNEQFF. CDR3 DNA sequence: TGTGCCAGCAGTGGGACTAGCGGGAGGGTGGAAAGGGCCTACAATGAGCAGTTCTTC.

The genes are TRBV18 and TRBJ1-4; 7 nucleotides line up with TRBD1. The CDR3 consists of 16 residues. Per germline, CDR1 KGHSH and CDR2 LQKENI. Trimming took 2 bases from V and 5 from J; bases not matched to a gene: 8. This CDR3 reads CASSPIWDSSNEKLFF. The CDR3 DNA sequence: TGTGCCAGCTCACCAATTTGGGACAGCTCCAATGAAAAACTGTTTTTT.

The chain carries TRBV7-8 and TRBJ1-5; no reliable D call. CDR1 and CDR2 from the germline V gene are SGHVS and FQNEAQ. V was pared by 2 bases and J by 1 base, with 6 bases between. This CDR3 has 14 amino acids. The CDR3 DNA reads TGTGCCAGCAGCTTAATTGGCAGCAATCAGCCCCAGCATTTT. It is translated as CASSLIGSNQPQHF.

The chain combines TRBV2 with TRBJ2-7; D might be TRBD1 (6 bases). Germline lookup yields CDR1 SNHLY and CDR2 FYNNEI. Trimming pared 10 bases from V and 2 bases from J, leaving 18 bases between. CDR3 length: 14 residues. CDR3 sequence reads: CATSSRDTPYEQYF. In nucleotides, the CDR3 is TGTGCCACCTCTTCTCGGGACACCCCCTACGAGCAGTACTTC.

CDR3 sequence (DNA): TGTGCCAGCAGCACACCGGGACAGGGGAAAGATACGCAGTATTTT. Translated: CASSTPGQGKDTQYF. The rearrangement joins TRBV7-9 to TRBJ2-3; the match to TRBD1 covers 10 bases. CDR1 SEHNR and CDR2 FQNEAQ come from the germline V gene (reference sequence). The CDR3 contains 15 residues. Trimming at V came to 5 bases and at J to 5 bases, leaving 7 bases not matched to a gene.